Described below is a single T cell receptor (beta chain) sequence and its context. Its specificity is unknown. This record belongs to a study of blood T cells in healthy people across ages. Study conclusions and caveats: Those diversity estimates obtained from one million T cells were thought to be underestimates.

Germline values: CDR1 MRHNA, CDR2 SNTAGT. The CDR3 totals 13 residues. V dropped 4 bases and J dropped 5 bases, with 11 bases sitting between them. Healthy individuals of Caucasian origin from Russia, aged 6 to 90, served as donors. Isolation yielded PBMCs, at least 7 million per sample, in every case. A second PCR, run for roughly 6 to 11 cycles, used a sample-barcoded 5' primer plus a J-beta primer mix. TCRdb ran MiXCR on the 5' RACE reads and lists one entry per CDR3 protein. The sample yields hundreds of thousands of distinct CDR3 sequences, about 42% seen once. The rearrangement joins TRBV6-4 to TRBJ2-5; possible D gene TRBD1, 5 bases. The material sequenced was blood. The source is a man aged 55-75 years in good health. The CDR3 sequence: CASSVFQGETQYF. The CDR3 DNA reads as TGTGCCAGCAGTGTGTTCCAGGGTGAGACCCAGTACTTC.